This TCR beta chain appears in the sequencing data of a study of long-term antiretroviral therapy in people with HIV. Study-wide context: The earliest samples came from an era when ART typically awaited falling CD4 counts.

A remark on this clone: Its antigen remains unknown.

Survey level was the resolution at which the v3.0 immunoSEQ assay ran. Clones were read by immunoSEQ multiplex PCR, and TCRdb kept only the in-frame ones, dropping some. The table shows tens of thousands of clones, with roughly 85% occurring only once. The length of the CDR3 is 15 residues. The ends lost 6 bases at V and 3 bases at J; junction bases unmatched: 8. The V gene's germline CDR1 is MNHEY and CDR2 SVGAGI. Each donor had at least one pre-ART and at least two post-ART PBMC samples. Treatment locations for all participants with HIV were in the United States. Study-level findings and limits: Records did not include ART adherence, viral resistance or therapy changes.

This sequence joins TRBV6-5 and TRBJ1-1; 9 bases agree with TRBD1. The specimen comprised unsorted PBMCs, sampled roughly 2.9 years before starting antiretroviral therapy. The sequence was collected from a woman aged 25 to 45 with HIV. CDR3 loop: CASSGQGYWDTEAFF. In DNA, the CDR3 is TGTGCCAGCAGCGGACAGGGGTATTGGGACACTGAAGCTTTCTTT.